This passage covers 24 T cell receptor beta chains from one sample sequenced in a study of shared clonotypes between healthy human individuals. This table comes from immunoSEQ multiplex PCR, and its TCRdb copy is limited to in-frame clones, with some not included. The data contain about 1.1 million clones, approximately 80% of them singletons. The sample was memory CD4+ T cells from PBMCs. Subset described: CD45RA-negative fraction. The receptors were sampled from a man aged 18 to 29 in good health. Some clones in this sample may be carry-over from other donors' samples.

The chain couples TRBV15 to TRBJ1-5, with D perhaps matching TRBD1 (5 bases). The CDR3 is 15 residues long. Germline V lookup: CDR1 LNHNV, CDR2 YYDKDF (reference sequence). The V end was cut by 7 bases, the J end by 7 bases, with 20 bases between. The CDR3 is CATTLGPAGGQPQHF. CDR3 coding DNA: TGTGCCACCACCTTAGGGCCTGCCGGGGGACAGCCCCAGCATTTT.

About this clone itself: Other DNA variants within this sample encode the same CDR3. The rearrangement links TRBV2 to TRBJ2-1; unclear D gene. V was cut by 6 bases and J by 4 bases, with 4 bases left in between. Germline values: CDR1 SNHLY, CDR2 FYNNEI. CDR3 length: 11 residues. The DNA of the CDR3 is TGTGCCAGCAGGTTGTACAATGAGCAGTTCTTC. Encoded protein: CASRLYNEQFF.

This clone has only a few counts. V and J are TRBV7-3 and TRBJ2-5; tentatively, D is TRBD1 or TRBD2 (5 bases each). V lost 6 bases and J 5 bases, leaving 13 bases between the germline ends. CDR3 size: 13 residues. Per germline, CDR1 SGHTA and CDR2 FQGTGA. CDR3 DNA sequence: TGTGCCAGCAGTAGGGACCCTCGGGAGACCCAGTACTTC. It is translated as CASSRDPRETQYF.

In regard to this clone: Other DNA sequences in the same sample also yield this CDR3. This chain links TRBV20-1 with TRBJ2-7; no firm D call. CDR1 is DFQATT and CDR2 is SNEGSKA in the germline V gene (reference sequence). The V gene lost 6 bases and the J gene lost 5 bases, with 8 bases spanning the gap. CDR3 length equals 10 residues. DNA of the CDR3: TGCAGTGCCAGCCGGGACGAGCAGTACTTC. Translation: CSASRDEQYF.

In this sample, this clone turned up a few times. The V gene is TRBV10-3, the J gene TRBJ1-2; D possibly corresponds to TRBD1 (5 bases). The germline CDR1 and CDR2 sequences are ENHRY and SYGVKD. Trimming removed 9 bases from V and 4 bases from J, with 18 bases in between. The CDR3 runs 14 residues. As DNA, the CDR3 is TGTGCCATAGGGAACCCAGGGCTTGCCTATGGCTACACCTTC. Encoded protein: CAIGNPGLAYGYTF.

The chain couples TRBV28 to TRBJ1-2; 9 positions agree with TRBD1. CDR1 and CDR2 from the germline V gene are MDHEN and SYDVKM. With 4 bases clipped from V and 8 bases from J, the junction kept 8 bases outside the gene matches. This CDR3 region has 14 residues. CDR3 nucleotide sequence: TGTGCCAGCAGTTCCCCTGACAGGGGGATAGGCTACACCTTC. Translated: CASSSPDRGIGYTF.

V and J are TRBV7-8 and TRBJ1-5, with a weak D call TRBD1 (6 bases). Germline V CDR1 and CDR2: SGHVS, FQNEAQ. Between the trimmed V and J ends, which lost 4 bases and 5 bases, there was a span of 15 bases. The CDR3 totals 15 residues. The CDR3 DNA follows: TGTGCCAGCAGCTCGAGGGGGGGGATCGATCAGCCCCAGCATTTT. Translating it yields CASSSRGGIDQPQHF.

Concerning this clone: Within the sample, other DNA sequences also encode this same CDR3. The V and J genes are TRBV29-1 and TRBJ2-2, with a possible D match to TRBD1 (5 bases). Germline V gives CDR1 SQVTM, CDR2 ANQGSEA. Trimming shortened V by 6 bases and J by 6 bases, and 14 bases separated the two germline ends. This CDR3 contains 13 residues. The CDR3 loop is CSVAAGSAGELFF. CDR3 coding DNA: TGCAGCGTAGCAGCAGGGTCGGCCGGGGAGCTGTTTTTT.

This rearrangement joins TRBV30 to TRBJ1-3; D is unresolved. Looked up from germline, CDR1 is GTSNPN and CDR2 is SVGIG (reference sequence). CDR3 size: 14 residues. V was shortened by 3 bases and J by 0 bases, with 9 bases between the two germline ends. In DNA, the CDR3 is TGTGCCTGGAGCGCAGACGCCTCTGGAAACACCATATATTTT. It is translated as CAWSADASGNTIYF.

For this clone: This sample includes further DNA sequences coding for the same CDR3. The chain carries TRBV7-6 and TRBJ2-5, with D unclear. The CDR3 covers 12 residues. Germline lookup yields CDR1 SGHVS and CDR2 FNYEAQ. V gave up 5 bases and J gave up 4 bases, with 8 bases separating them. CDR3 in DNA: TGTGCCAGCAGCCCACCTCTAGAGACCCAGTACTTC. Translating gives CASSPPLETQYF.

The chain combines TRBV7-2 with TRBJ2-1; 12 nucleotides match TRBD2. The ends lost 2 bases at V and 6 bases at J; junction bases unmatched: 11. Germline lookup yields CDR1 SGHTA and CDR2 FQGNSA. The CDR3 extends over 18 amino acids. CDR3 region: CASSLYRLLAGGTNEQFF. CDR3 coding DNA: TGTGCCAGCAGCTTATACCGCTTGCTAGCGGGAGGGACCAATGAGCAGTTCTTC.

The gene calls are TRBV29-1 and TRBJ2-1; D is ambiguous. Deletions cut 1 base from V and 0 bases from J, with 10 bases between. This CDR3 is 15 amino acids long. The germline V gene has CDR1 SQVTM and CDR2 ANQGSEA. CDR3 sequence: CSVEGDFSSYNEQFF. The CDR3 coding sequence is TGCAGCGTTGAAGGAGATTTTAGCTCCTACAATGAGCAGTTCTTC.

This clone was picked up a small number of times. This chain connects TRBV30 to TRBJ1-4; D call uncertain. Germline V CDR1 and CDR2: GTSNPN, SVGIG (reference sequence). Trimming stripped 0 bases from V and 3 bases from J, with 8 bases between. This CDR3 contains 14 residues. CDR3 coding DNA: TGTGCCTGGAGTGTAGGGCTGGCTAATGAAAAACTGTTTTTT. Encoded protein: CAWSVGLANEKLFF.

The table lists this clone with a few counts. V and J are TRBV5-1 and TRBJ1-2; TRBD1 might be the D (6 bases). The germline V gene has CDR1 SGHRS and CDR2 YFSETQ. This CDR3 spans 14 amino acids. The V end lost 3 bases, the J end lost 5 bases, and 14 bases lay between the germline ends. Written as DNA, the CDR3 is TGCGCCAGCAGCTCCGAGGGGGTAGGTTATGGCTACACCTTC. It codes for CASSSEGVGYGYTF.

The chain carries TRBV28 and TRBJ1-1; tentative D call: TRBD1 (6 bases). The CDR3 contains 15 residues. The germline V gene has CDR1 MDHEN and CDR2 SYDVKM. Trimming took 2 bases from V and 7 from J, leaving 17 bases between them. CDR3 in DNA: TGTGCCAGCAGTTTAGCCGACAGGCCTTATGTTGAAGCTTTCTTT. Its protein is CASSLADRPYVEAFF.

This CDR3 reads CASSVRDGDGYTF. The CDR3 DNA sequence: TGTGCCAGCAGCGTCCGGGACGGAGATGGCTACACCTTC. The chain has TRBV7-3 and TRBJ1-2; D may be TRBD1 (5 bases). V lost 5 bases, J lost 6 bases, and 13 bases lay in between. The CDR3 is 13 amino acids. The germline CDR1 and CDR2 sequences are SGHTA and FQGTGA.

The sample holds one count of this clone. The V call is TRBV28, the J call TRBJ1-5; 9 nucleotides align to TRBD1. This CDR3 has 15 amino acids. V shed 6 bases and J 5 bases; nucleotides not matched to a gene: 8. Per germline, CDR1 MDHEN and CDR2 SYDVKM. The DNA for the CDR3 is TGTGCCAGCAGCAATACAGGGGGCCCTTATCAGCCCCAGCATTTT. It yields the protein CASSNTGGPYQPQHF.

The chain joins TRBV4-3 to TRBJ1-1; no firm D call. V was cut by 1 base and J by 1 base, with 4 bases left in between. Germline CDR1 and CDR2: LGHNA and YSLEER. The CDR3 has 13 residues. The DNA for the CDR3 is TGCGCCAGCAGCCAAGGGGGGAACACTGAAGCTTTCTTT. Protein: CASSQGGNTEAFF.

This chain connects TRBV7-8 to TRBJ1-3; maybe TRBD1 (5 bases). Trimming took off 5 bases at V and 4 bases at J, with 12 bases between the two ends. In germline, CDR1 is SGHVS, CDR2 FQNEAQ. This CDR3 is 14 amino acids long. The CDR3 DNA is TGTGCCAGCAGCCCAAGACAGCACGGAAACACCATATATTTT. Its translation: CASSPRQHGNTIYF.

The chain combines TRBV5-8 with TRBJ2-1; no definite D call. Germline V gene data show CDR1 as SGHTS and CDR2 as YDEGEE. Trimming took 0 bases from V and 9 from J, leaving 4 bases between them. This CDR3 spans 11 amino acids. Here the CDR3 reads CASSLGGEQFF. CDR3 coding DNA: TGTGCCAGCAGCTTGGGGGGTGAGCAGTTCTTC. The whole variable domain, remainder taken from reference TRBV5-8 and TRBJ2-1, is EAGVTQSPTHLIKTRGQQATLRCSPISGHTSVYWYQQALGLGLQFLLWYDEGEERNRGNFPPRFSGRQFPNYSSELNVNALELEDSALYLCASSLGGEQFFGPGTRLTVL.

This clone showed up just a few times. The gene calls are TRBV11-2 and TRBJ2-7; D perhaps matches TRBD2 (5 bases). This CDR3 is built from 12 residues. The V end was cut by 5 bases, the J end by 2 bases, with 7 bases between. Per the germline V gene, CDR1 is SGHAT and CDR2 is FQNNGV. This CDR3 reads CASSTTTYEQYF. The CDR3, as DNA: TGTGCCAGCAGCACGACTACCTACGAGCAGTACTTC.

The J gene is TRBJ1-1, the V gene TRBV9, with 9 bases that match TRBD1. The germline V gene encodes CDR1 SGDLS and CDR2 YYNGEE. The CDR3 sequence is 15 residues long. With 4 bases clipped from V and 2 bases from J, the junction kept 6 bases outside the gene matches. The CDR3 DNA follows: TGTGCCAGCAGCCCCCTGGGACAGGGTAACACTGAAGCTTTCTTT. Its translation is CASSPLGQGNTEAFF.

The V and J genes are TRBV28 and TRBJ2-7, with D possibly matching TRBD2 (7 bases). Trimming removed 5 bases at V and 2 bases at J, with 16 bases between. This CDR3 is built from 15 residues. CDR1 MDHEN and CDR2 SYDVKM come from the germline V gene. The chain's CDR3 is CASSGGGLATYEQYF. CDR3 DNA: TGTGCCAGCAGTGGCGGGGGCCTGGCGACCTACGAGCAGTACTTC.

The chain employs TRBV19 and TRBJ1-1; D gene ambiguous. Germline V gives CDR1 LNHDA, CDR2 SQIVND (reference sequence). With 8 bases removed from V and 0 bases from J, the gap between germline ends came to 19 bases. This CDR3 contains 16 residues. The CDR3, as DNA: TGTGCCAGTCTCTCCCGGTGGCATGACGTGAACACTGAAGCTTTCTTT. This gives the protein CASLSRWHDVNTEAFF.